The present T cell receptor (beta chain) was sequenced within a study of blood T cell repertoires in COVID-19. Study-wide background: Samples came from the United States, Italy and Spain, spanning acute and convalescent COVID-19. T cells, B-cell-depleted T cells, or PBMCs provided the cDNA or gDNA that served as material.

Between the trimmed V and J ends, which lost 7 bases and 10 bases, there was a span of 14 bases. This CDR3 is 13 amino acids long. Germline CDR1 LNHNV, CDR2 YYDKDF (reference sequence). In the authors' methods: The assay estimated nucleated cells by amplifying reference gene primers. TCRdb keeps only in-frame clones here, not all; method: immunoSEQ multiplex PCR. D and trimming come from the DNA, and the V and J calls and clone size come from that table. Of around 200,000 clones listed, just under 90% are singletons. This sequence was found in a man in his fifties or sixties who had recovered from COVID-19. The rearrangement links TRBV15 to TRBJ1-6; D unclear. The sample consisted of peripheral blood. CDR3 DNA: TGTGCCACCACTCCTACCGGGTCCTCACCCCTCCACTTT. The encoded protein is CATTPTGSSPLHF.